The 20 T cell receptor beta chains in this list originate from one sample, sequenced in a study of T cell repertoires in cytomegalovirus infection (dated by TCRdb to about 2019). Antigens of these TCRs are unknown. Sequencing was performed on an Illumina HiSeq 1500. Starting from the raw public reads, TCRdb applied fastp trimming at Q25, assembled clones with MiXCR and retained in-frame beta chains. Every entry covers one CDR3 protein and lists the most common genes and DNA from its rows. In this sample the table shows under 350,000 distinct CDR3 sequences, less than 25% of which occur a single time. The ten largest account for about 21% of the sample. The treatment or condition label for this specimen denotes: in vitro stimulation with specific CMV peptide epitopes to enrich CMV-specific T cells. The starting material was cultured PBMCs, obtained from culture after CMV antigen stimulation. The source is a human donor in good health (CMV status not recorded). Some clones in this sample may be carry-over from other donors' samples.

This clonotype was detected a few times. The chain combines TRBV7-8 with TRBJ2-1, with 8 bases aligning to TRBD2. The CDR3 covers 18 residues. Germline V gives CDR1 SGHVS, CDR2 FQNEAQ. Trimming took 5 bases from V and 0 from J; bases not matched to a gene: 12. CDR3 sequence (DNA): TGTGCCAGCAGCCCCCGGACTAGCTCGGTGAGCTCCTACAATGAGCAGTTCTTC. It translates to CASSPRTSSVSSYNEQFF.

The V call is TRBV12-3 or TRBV12-4, the J call TRBJ2-1, with D possibly matching TRBD1 (6 bases). V lost 7 bases and J 2 bases, leaving 12 bases between the germline ends. CDR3 size: 14 residues. The CDR3 is CASTDRYPYNEQFF. Here the CDR3 DNA reads TGTGCCAGCACCGACAGGTATCCCTACAATGAGCAGTTCTTC.

The chain employs TRBV5-5 and TRBJ2-1; D is unresolved. Deletions cut 1 base from V and 5 bases from J, with 7 bases between. The CDR3 extends over 13 amino acids. Germline-derived CDR1 and CDR2 are SGHKS and YYEKEE (reference sequence). Here the CDR3 reads CASSLYGNNEQFF. CDR3 bases: TGTGCCAGCAGCTTGTACGGAAACAATGAGCAGTTCTTC.

This clonotype came up many times. The chain employs TRBV29-1 and TRBJ2-1, with 14 nucleotides matching TRBD2. The CDR3 has 13 residues. Germline loops: CDR1 SQVTM, CDR2 ANQGSEA. V shed 7 bases, J shed 8 bases, and the junction held 4 bases outside the gene matches. The CDR3 region is CSAKGLAGDEQFF. DNA for the CDR3: TGCAGCGCCAAGGGACTAGCGGGAGATGAGCAGTTCTTC.

This rearrangement joins TRBV7-9 to TRBJ2-5; D is tentatively TRBD1 or TRBD2 (5 bases each). Trimming removed 5 bases from V and 5 bases from J, with 18 bases in between. This CDR3 region has 15 residues. CDR1 SEHNR and CDR2 FQNEAQ come from the germline V gene (reference sequence). CDR3 in DNA: TGTGCCAGCAGCGCCTATGAGGGGTCGAGGGAGACCCAGTACTTC. Its protein product is CASSAYEGSRETQYF.

The chain uses TRBV4-1 and TRBJ2-7, with 9 positions matching TRBD2. In germline, CDR1 is MGHRA, CDR2 YSYEKL. The CDR3 length is 18 residues. The trim removed 5 bases at V and 4 bases at J, leaving 18 bases unmatched. CDR3 sequence (DNA): TGCGCCAGCAGCGGATACGGACAGAAACGACTAGCGGATTACGAGCAGTACTTC. Protein sequence: CASSGYGQKRLADYEQYF.

This clonotype was seen a handful of times. The chain employs TRBV10-3 and TRBJ2-7, with D hard to call. Germline CDR1 and CDR2: ENHRY and SYGVKD. V was cut by 0 bases and J by 2 bases, with 8 bases left in between. The CDR3 is 14 amino acids. CDR3 protein: CAISESMLAYEQYV. CDR3 bases: TGTGCCATCAGTGAGTCGATGTTAGCCTACGAGCAGTACGTC.

This clonotype was counted many times. The genes are TRBV7-2 and TRBJ2-1, with D tentatively TRBD2 (5 bases). Germline CDR1 SGHTA, CDR2 FQGNSA. Trimming stripped 1 base from V and 6 bases from J, with 16 bases between. The CDR3 is made up of 16 amino acids. Here the CDR3 reads CASSLEPGLGINEQFF. The DNA for the CDR3 is TGTGCCAGCAGCTTAGAGCCGGGGTTGGGAATCAATGAGCAGTTCTTC.

The sample holds a few counts of this clonotype. V usage is TRBV6-2 or TRBV6-3 and J usage is TRBJ1-6, with D unclear. Germline assignment: CDR1 MNHEY and CDR2 SVGEGT. The CDR3 covers 18 residues. Trimming removed 3 bases at V and 0 bases at J, with 15 bases between. CDR3 DNA sequence: TGTGCCAGCAGTTATGGGCGGATCCTCAGCTCCTATAATTCACCCCTCCACTTT. Translating it yields CASSYGRILSSYNSPLHF.

The V gene is TRBV29-1, the J gene TRBJ2-7; 11 nucleotides match TRBD2. The CDR3 sequence is 14 residues long. The junction had 8 bases not matched to a gene; V was cut back by 6 bases and J by 4 bases. Germline V gene sequence: CDR1 SQVTM, CDR2 ANQGSEA. CDR3 amino acids: CSVKSGLAAYEQYF. The CDR3 DNA reads TGCAGCGTAAAATCGGGACTAGCGGCTTACGAGCAGTACTTC.

In its sample, this clonotype was seen many times. The chain couples TRBV6-2 or TRBV6-3 to TRBJ1-2; D remains ambiguous. CDR1 is MNHEY, CDR2 SVGEGT, per germline. With 6 bases removed from V and 6 bases from J, the gap between germline ends came to 11 bases. The CDR3 consists of 12 residues. The CDR3 DNA reads as TGTGCCAGCAGCATCAGGACTCATGGCTACACCTTC. This translates into CASSIRTHGYTF.

This clonotype was counted a few times. The CDR3 region is CASSLERDGEQFF. CDR3 sequence (DNA): TGTGCCAGCAGCTTGGAACGGGATGGTGAGCAGTTCTTC. The chain joins TRBV5-4 to TRBJ2-1, with D perhaps TRBD2 (5 bases). The CDR3 contains 13 residues. CDR1 and CDR2 (germline): SGHNT, YYREEE (reference sequence). V gave up 0 bases and J gave up 9 bases, with 10 bases separating them.

This clonotype was detected a few times. The rearrangement joins TRBV28 to TRBJ2-6, with D perhaps TRBD1 (5 bases). The CDR3 runs 18 residues. Per the germline V gene, CDR1 is MDHEN and CDR2 is SYDVKM. V was trimmed by 3 bases and J by 2 bases, leaving 17 bases between them. The CDR3 region is CASSFLGRAGAGANVLTF. CDR3 DNA: TGTGCCAGCAGTTTTTTGGGCAGGGCAGGCGCTGGGGCCAACGTCCTGACTTTC.

The chain employs TRBV6-1 and TRBJ1-1; 9 nucleotides match TRBD1. Trimming cost V 7 bases and J 5 bases; bases outside gene matches: 8. Germline values: CDR1 MNHNS, CDR2 SASEGT. The CDR3 has 14 residues. The CDR3, as DNA: TGTGCCAGCACCGAGACAGGGGGTTTTACTGAAGCTTTCTTT. This codes for CASTETGGFTEAFF.

This clonotype was detected only a few times. J is TRBJ2-3 and V is TRBV20-1, with 8 bases lining up with TRBD2. V gave up 5 bases and J gave up 2 bases; unmatched junction bases: 6. The CDR3 extends over 14 amino acids. The V gene's germline CDR1 is DFQATT and CDR2 SNEGSKA (reference sequence). Here the CDR3 reads CSALGTSFTDTQYF. CDR3 nucleotides: TGCAGTGCTCTCGGGACTAGTTTCACAGATACGCAGTATTTT.

This clonotype was recorded a few times. The chain joins TRBV20-1 to TRBJ2-1, with TRBD2 matching over 11 bases. This CDR3 contains 14 residues. The V gene end was trimmed by 6 bases and the J gene end by 7 bases; junction bases not matched to a gene: 8. Germline lookup yields CDR1 DFQATT and CDR2 SNEGSKA (reference sequence). CDR3 sequence reads: CSAFLAGGSNEQFF. As DNA, the CDR3 is TGCAGTGCCTTTCTAGCGGGAGGATCAAATGAGCAGTTCTTC.

This clonotype was found once. This chain uses TRBV4-1 with TRBJ1-5, with D perhaps matching TRBD1 (5 bases). The CDR3 extends over 15 amino acids. Germline V gene lookup returns CDR1 MGHRA and CDR2 YSYEKL. V dropped 4 bases and J dropped 5 bases, with 15 bases sitting between them. The CDR3 region has the DNA TGCGCCAGCAGCCGGGAACGACAGACCGATCAGCCCCAGCATTTT. This codes for CASSRERQTDQPQHF.

This clonotype was recorded at least ten times. This chain joins TRBV7-8 and TRBJ2-7; 9 positions agree with TRBD2. This CDR3 region has 14 residues. Unmatched junction bases numbered 9, after V lost 5 bases and J lost 7 bases. The V gene's germline CDR1 is SGHVS and CDR2 FQNEAQ. The CDR3 loop reads CASSGNSGSEEQYF. As DNA, the CDR3 is TGTGCCAGCAGCGGGAATAGCGGGAGTGAAGAGCAGTACTTC.

This clonotype was picked up a small number of times. The gene calls are TRBV12-5 and TRBJ2-1, with 8 bases aligning to TRBD2. The CDR3 runs to 14 residues. Looked up from germline, CDR1 is LGHNT and CDR2 is FRNRAP. Losses at the gene ends were 5 bases for V and 9 bases for J; bases not matched to a gene: 9. CDR3: CASGQGLDTSEQFF. CDR3 DNA sequence: TGTGCTAGTGGTCAGGGACTAGACACAAGTGAGCAGTTCTTC.

The CDR3: CSQIRLEGTQYF. The CDR3 DNA sequence: TGCAGTCAAATTAGACTAGAGGGGACCCAGTACTTC. The V gene is TRBV20-1, the J gene TRBJ2-5, with D perhaps matching TRBD2 (6 bases). The CDR3 contains 12 residues. The germline V and J ends were trimmed by 8 bases and 7 bases, with 17 bases remaining between them. Per germline, CDR1 DFQATT and CDR2 SNEGSKA (reference sequence).